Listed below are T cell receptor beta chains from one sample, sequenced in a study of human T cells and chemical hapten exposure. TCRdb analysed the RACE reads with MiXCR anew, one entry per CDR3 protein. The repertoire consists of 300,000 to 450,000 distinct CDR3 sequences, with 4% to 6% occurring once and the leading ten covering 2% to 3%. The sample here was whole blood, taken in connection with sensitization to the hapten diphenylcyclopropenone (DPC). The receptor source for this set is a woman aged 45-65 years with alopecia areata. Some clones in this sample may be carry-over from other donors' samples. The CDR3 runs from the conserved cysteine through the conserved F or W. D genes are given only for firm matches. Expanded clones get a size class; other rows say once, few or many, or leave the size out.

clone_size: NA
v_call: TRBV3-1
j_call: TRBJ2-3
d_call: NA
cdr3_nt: TGTGTCAGCAGCCAAGCCAGAGATACGCAGTATTTT
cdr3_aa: CVSSQARDTQYF

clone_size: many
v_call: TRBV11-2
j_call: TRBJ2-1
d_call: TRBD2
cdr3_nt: TGTGCCAGCAGCCCCGAGACTAGCGGGCTGACCTACAATGAGCAGTTCTTC
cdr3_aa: CASSPETSGLTYNEQFF

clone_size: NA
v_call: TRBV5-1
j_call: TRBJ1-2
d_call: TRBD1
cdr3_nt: TGCGCCAGCATGGGGACAGGGAGCAACTATGGCTACACCTTC
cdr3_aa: CASMGTGSNYGYTF

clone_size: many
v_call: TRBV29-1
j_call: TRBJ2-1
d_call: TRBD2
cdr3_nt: TGCAGCGCCGCCGGGGGACTAGCTCGCTCCTACAATGAGCAGTTCTTC
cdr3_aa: CSAAGGLARSYNEQFF

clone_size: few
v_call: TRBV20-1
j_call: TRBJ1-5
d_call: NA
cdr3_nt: TGCAGTGCTACCCCCGGACTGGGGCTCAATCAGCCCCAGCATTTT
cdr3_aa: CSATPGLGLNQPQHF

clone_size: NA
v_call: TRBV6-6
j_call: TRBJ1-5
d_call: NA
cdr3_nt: TGTGCCAGCGGGAATTGGGGGTTGAGGGATCAATCGCCCCAGCATTTT
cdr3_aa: CASGNWGLRDQSPQHF

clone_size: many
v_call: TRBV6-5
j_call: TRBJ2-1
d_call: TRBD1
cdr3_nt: TGTGCCAGCAGGAACAGGGGGGTCTCCTACAATGAGCAGTTCTTC
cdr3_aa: CASRNRGVSYNEQFF

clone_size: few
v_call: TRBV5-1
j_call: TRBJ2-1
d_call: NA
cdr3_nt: TGCGCCAGCAGCTCACAGGGATTCTCCTACAATGAGCAGTTCTTC
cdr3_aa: CASSSQGFSYNEQFF

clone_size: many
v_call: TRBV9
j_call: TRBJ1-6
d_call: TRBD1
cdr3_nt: TGTGCCAGCAGCCTTCGGGACAGCTCCTATAATTCACCCCTCCACTTT
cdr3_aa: CASSLRDSSYNSPLHF

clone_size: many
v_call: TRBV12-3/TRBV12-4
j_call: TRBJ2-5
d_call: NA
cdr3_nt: TGTGCCAGCAGCCGGGACACCCGAGAGACCCAGTACTTC
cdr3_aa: CASSRDTRETQYF

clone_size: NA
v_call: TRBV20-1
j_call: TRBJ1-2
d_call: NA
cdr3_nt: TGCAGTGCAGCAAGGGACGGCTACACCTTC
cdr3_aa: CSAARDGYTF

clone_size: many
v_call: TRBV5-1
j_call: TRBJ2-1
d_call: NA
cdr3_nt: TGCGCCAGCAGCAGGGGGACCCGGTCCTACAATGAGCAGTTCTTC
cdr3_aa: CASSRGTRSYNEQFF

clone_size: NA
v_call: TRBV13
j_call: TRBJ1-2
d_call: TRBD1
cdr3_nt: TGTGCCAGCAGCACAAGGGGGACAGCAAGAAGATTTTACACCTTC
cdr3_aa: CASSTRGTARRFYTF

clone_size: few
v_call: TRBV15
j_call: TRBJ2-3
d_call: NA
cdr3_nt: TGTGCCACCAGCAATCTCTGGACAGACTCTAGCACAGATACGCAGTATTTT
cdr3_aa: CATSNLWTDSSTDTQYF

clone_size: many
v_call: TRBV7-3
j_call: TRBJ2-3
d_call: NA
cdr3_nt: TGTGCCAGCAGTGATCTTGGCAGTAGCACAGATACGCAGTATTTT
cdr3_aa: CASSDLGSSTDTQYF

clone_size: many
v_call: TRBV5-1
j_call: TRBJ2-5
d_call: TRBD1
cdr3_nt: TGCGCCAGCAGCCCCGTGACAGGGGTTAAGGAGACCCAGTACTTC
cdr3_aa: CASSPVTGVKETQYF

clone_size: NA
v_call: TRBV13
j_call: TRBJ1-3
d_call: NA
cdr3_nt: TGTGCCAGCAGCAAGCGAACAGGGTTGCGGGGAAACACCATATATTTT
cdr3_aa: CASSKRTGLRGNTIYF

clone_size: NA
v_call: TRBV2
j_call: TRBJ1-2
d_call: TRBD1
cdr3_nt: TGTGCCAGCAGTGGGAGGGGGCGCCCCTATGGCTACACCTTC
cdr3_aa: CASSGRGRPYGYTF

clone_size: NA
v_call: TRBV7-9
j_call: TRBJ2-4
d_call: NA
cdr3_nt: TGTGCCAGCAGCGGGGGAGCCAAAAACATTCAGTACTTC
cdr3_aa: CASSGGAKNIQYF

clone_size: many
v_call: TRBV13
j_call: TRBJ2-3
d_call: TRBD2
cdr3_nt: TGTGCCAGCAGCTCCTGGACTAGAGCAGATACGCAGTATTTT
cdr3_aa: CASSSWTRADTQYF

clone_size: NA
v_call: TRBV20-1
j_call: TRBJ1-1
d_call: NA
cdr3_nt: TGCAGTGCTAGACCTCCGGGAGGGCTAGGAAGCACTGAAGCTTTCTTT
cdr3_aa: CSARPPGGLGSTEAFF

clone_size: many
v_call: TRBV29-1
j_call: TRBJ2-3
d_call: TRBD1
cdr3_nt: TGCAGCGTTGAATCGGGACAGCTCCAAACAGATACGCAGTATTTT
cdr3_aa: CSVESGQLQTDTQYF

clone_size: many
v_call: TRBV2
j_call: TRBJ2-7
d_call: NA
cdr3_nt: TGTGCCAGCAAGAGGGAGTCCTACGAGCAGTACTTC
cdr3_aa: CASKRESYEQYF

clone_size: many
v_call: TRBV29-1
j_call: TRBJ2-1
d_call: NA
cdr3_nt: TGCAGCGTTGAGAGCTCCTACAATGAGCAGTTCTTC
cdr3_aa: CSVESSYNEQFF

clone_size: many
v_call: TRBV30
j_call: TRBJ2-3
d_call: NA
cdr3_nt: TGTGCCTGGACCCCTTTAACAGATACGCAGTATTTT
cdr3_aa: CAWTPLTDTQYF

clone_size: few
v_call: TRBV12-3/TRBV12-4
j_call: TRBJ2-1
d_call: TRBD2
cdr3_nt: TGTGCCAGCAGTTCCCCCCTAGCGGGGTCCTACAATGAGCAGTTCTTC
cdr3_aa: CASSSPLAGSYNEQFF

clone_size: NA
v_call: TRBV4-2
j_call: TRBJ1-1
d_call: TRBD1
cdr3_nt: TGTGCCAGCAGCCTAGGGGGACAGGGGAGGGAAGCTTTCTTT
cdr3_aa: CASSLGGQGREAFF

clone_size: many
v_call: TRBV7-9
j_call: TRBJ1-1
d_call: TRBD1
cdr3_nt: TGTGCCAGCAGCATTCTCCGGGACAGGGCCCTTAAAGGTGAAGCTTTCTTT
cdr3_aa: CASSILRDRALKGEAFF

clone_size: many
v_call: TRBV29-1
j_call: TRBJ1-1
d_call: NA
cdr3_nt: TGCAGCGTTGTCAGTCTGGGGGCGGGAACTGAAGCTTTCTTT
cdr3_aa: CSVVSLGAGTEAFF

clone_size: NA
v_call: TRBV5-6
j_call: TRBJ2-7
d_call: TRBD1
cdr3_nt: TGTGCCAGCAGTCCTGGACAGGGCAAGCAGTACTTC
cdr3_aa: CASSPGQGKQYF

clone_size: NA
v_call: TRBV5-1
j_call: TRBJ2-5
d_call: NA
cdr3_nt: TGCGCCAGCAGCGAGGAGAGAGAGACCCAGTACTTC
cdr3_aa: CASSEERETQYF

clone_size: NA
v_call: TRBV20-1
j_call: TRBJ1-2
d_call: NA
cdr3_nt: TGCAGTGCTAGAGTAGGGGGGCGCAGCTATGGCTACACCTTC
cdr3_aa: CSARVGGRSYGYTF

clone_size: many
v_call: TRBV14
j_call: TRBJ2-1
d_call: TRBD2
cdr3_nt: TGTGCCAGCAGCCCGCGGACTAGCGGGAACCCGTCCTTC
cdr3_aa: CASSPRTSGNPSF

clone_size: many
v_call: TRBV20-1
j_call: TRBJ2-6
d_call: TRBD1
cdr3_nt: TGCAGTGCTTTGGGACAGGTCTCTGGGGCCAACGTCCTGACTTTC
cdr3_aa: CSALGQVSGANVLTF

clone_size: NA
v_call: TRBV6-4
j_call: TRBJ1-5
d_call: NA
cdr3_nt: TGTGCCAGCAGTGACTCCCCGTCTCAGCCCCAGCATTTT
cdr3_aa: CASSDSPSQPQHF

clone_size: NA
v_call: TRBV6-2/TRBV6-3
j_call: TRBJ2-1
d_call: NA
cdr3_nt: TGTGCCAGCAGCTACGAGCCGGCCGGGGGCCAGGAGCAGTTCTTC
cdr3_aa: CASSYEPAGGQEQFF

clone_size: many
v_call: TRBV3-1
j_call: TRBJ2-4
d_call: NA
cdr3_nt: TGTGCCAGCAGCCAGGGGGGACTGGGGAACATTCAGTACTTC
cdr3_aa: CASSQGGLGNIQYF

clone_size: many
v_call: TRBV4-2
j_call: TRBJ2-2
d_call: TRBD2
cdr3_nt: TGTGCCAGCAGCCAAGCGACTAGCGGCACCGGGGAGCTGTTTTTT
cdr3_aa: CASSQATSGTGELFF

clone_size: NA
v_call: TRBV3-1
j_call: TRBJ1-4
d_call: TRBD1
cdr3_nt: TGTGCCAGCAGCCGGACAGGGGGTATTGAAAAACTGTTTTTT
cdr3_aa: CASSRTGGIEKLFF

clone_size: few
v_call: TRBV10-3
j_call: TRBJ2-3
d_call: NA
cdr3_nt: TGTGCCATCAGTGATCGAGACTATGAAGATACGCAGTATTTT
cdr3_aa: CAISDRDYEDTQYF

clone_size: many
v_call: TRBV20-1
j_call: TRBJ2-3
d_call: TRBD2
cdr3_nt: TGCAGTGCTAGAGCAATGCGGGAGAGCACAGATACGCAGTATTTT
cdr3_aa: CSARAMRESTDTQYF